This TCR beta chain originates from a study of cytomegalovirus exposure and HLA in healthy donors. Study results and limitations: As was reported, the classifier diagnosed cytomegalovirus status with high specificity and sensitivity. In a later analysis, parvovirus B19, influenza, CMV and Epstein-Barr virus appeared linked to several top co-occurrence clusters.

Deletions cut 0 bases from V and 2 bases from J, with 8 bases between. CDR3 length equals 14 residues. The germline V gene encodes CDR1 SGDLS and CDR2 YYNGEE. This clone was seen a single time. Its antigen is not identified. Researchers ran the PCR with 60 Vbeta and 13 Jbeta primers. The data were produced by immunoSEQ multiplex PCR, yet TCRdb's version contains in-frame clones alone and is incomplete. The table has approximately 220,000 clones, about 80% seen once. Material for sequencing was PBMCs. This receptor was identified in a man aged 35 to 55 in good health and CMV-seronegative. The gene calls are TRBV9 and TRBJ2-5, with D possibly being TRBD2 (6 bases). DNA of the CDR3: TGTGCCAGCAGCGTAGCGGGAGAGCAAGAGACCCAGTACTTC. Residues: CASSVAGEQETQYF.